This entry concerns a single TCR beta chain. Original processing methods: Amplification of reference gene primers provided the estimated nucleated cell counts. Sequencing was performed with immunoSEQ multiplex PCR; in TCRdb, only in-frame clones are kept and a portion is missing. V and J calls and clone size are as listed in that table; D and trimming were resolved from the DNA. The sample has approximately 51,000 clones, under 85% seen once. The CDR3 is made up of 12 amino acids. CDR1 GTSNPN and CDR2 SVGIG come from the germline V gene (reference sequence). Trimming took 2 bases from V and 4 from J, leaving 9 bases between them. The data belong to a study of blood T cell repertoires in COVID-19.

The chain is built from TRBV30 and TRBJ2-7; D is unclear. Sequenced: peripheral blood. This TCR derives from a human donor in a cohort sampled during active COVID-19. CDR3 in DNA: TGTGCCTGGAGTCGGGTGGGTTACGAGCAGTACTTC. This gives the protein CAWSRVGYEQYF.